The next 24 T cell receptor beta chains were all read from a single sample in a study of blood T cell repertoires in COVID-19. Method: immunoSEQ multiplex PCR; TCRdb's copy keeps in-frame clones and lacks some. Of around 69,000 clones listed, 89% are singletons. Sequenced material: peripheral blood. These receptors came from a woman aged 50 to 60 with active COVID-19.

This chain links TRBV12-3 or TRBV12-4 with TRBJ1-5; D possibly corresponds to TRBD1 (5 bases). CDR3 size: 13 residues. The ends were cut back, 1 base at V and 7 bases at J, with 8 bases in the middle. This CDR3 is CASSLGGVQPQHF. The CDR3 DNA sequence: TGTGCCAGCAGTTTAGGGGGGGTACAGCCCCAGCATTTT.

This chain's CDR3 is CAWTGQGAKRHYGYTF. CDR3 bases: TGTGCCTGGACGGGCCAGGGGGCGAAGAGGCACTATGGCTACACCTTC. V gene TRBV30 combines with J gene TRBJ1-2; 8 nucleotides line up with TRBD1. Germline loops: CDR1 GTSNPN, CDR2 SVGIG (reference sequence). CDR3 size: 16 residues. V gave up 4 bases and J gave up 3 bases; unmatched junction bases: 13.

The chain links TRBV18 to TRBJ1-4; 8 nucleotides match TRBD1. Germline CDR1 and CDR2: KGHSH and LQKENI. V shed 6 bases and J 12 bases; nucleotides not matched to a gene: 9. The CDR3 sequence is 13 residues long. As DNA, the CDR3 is TGTGCCAGCTCTCGGGGGGACAGGTTCGAACTGTTTTTT. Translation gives CASSRGDRFELFF.

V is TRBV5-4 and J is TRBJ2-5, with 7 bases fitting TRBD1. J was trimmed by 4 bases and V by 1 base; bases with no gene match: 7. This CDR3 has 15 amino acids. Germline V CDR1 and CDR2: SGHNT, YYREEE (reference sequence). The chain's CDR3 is CASSLSTGQGETQYF. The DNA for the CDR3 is TGTGCCAGCAGCTTGTCGACAGGGCAAGGAGAGACCCAGTACTTC.

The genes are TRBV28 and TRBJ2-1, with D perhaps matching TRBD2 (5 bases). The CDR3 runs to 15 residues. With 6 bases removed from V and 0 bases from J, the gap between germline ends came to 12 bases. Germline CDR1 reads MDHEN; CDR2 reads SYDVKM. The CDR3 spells CASRPPGSSYNEQFF. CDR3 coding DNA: TGTGCCAGCAGACCTCCGGGGAGCTCCTACAATGAGCAGTTCTTC.

The CDR3 nucleotides are TGTGCCAGCAGCCATCCCGGGACAGGATACAATGAGCAGTTCTTC. Protein product: CASSHPGTGYNEQFF. The chain employs TRBV3-1 (or the pseudogene TRBV3-2) and TRBJ2-1, with 8 bases matching TRBD1. The CDR3 loop spans 15 amino acids. V gave up 3 bases and J gave up 4 bases; unmatched junction bases: 5. Germline CDR1 reads LGHDT; CDR2 reads YNNKEL (reference sequence).

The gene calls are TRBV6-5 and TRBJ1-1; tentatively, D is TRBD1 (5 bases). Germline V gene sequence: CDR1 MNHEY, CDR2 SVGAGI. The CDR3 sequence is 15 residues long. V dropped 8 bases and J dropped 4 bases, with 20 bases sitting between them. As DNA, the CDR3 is TGTGCCAGCTTTCGCGGGACGAAAAAATCCACTGAAGCTTTCTTT. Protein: CASFRGTKKSTEAFF.

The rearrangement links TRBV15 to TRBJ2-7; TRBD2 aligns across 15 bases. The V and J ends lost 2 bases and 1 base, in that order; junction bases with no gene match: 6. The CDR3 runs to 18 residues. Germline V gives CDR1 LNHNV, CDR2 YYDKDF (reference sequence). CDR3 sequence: CATSRSRGLAGGSYEQYF. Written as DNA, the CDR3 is TGTGCCACCAGCAGATCCCGGGGACTAGCGGGAGGTTCCTACGAGCAGTACTTC. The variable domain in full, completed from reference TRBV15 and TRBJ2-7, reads DAMVIQNPRYQVTQFGKPVTLSCSQTLNHNVMYWYQQKSSQAPKLLFHYYDKDFNNEADTPDNFQSRRPNTSFCFLDIRSPGLGDTAMYLCATSRSRGLAGGSYEQYFGPGTRLTVT.

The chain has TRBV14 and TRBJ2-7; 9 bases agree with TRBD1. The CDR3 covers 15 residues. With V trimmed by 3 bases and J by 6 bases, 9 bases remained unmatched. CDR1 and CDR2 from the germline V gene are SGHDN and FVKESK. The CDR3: CASSHWDRDWSEQYF. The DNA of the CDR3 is TGTGCCAGCAGCCACTGGGACAGGGATTGGAGCGAGCAGTACTTC.

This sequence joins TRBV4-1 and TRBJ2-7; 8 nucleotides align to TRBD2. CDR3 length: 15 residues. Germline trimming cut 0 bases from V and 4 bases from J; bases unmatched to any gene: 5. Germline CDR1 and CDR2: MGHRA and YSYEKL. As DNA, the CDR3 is TGCGCCAGCAGCCAAGAACGAGCGGGAGCGTACGAGCAGTACTTC. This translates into CASSQERAGAYEQYF.

Written as DNA, the CDR3 is TGTGCCATCAGTGAGGGCCCAGAGAACACTGAAGCTTTCTTT. It translates to CAISEGPENTEAFF. This chain connects TRBV10-3 to TRBJ1-1; D gene uncertain. The CDR3 loop spans 14 amino acids. The V gene's germline CDR1 is ENHRY and CDR2 SYGVKD. V was pared by 2 bases and J by 1 base, with 8 bases between.

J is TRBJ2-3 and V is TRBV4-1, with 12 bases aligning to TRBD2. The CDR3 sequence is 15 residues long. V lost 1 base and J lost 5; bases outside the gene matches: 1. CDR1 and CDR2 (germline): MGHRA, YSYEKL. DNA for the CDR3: TGCGCCAGCAGCCAAGTACTAGCGGGAGGAGATACGCAGTATTTT. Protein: CASSQVLAGGDTQYF.

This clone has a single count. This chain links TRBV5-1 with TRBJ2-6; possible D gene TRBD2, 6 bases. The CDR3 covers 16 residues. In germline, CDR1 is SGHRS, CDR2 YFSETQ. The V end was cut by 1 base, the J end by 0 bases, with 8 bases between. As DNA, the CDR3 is TGCGCCAGCAGCTTGCGCGGGACCTCTGGGGCCAACGTCCTGACTTTC. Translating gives CASSLRGTSGANVLTF.

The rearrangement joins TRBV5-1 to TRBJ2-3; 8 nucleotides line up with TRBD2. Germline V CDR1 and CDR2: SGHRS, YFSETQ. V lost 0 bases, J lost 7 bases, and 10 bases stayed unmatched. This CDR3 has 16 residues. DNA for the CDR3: TGCGCCAGCAGCTTGGATTCGAGCGGGAGCAGGTATACGCAGTATTTT. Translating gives CASSLDSSGSRYTQYF.

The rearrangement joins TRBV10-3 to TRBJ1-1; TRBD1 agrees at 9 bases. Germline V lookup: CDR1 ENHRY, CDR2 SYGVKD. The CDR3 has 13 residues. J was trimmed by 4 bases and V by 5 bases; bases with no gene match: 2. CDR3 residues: CAISTGGGTEAFF. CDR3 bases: TGTGCCATCAGTACAGGGGGCGGCACTGAAGCTTTCTTT.

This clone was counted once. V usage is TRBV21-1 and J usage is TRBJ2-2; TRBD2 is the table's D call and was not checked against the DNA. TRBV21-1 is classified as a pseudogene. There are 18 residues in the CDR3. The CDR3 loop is CASSKEGLAGDGTGELFF. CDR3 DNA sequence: TGTGCCAGCAGCAAAGAGGGGCTAGCGGGAGACGGCACCGGGGAGCTGTTTTTT.

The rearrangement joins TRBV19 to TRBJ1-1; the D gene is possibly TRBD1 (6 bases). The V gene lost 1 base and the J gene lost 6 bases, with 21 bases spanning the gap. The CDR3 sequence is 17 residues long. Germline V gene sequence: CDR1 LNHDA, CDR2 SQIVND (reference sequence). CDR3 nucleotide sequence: TGTGCCAGTAGTATAGTTTTTGCCCGAAACAGGGTCGCTGAAGCTTTCTTT. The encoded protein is CASSIVFARNRVAEAFF.

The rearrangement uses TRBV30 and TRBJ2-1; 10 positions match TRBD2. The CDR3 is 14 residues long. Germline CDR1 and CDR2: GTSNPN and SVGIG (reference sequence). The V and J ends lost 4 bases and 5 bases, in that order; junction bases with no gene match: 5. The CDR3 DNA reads TGTGCCTGGACTCTACTAGCGGGAAACAATGAGCAGTTCTTC. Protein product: CAWTLLAGNNEQFF. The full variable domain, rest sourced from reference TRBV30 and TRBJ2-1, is SQTIHQWPATLVQPVGSPLSLECTVEGTSNPNLYWYRQAAGRGLQLLFYSVGIGQISSEVPQNLSASRPQDRQFILSSKKLLLSDSGFYLCAWTLLAGNNEQFFGPGTRLTVL.

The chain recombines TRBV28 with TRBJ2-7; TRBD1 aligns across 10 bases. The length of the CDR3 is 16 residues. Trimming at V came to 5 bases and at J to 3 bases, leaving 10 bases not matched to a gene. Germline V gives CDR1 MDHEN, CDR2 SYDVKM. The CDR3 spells CASSRVVGQGDYEQYF. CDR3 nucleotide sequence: TGTGCCAGCAGTCGCGTGGTTGGACAGGGGGACTACGAGCAGTACTTC.

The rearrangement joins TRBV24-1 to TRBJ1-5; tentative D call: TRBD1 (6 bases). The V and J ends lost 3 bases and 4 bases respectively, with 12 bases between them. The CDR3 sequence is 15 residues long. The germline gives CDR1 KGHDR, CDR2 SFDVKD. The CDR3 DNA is TGTGCCACCAGTGATGCAACAGGGAAGAATCAGCCCCAGCATTTT. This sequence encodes CATSDATGKNQPQHF.

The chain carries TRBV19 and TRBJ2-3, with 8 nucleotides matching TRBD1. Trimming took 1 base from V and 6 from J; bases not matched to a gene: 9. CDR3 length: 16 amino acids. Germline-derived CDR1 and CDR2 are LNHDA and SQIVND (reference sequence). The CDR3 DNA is TGTGCCAGTAGTATAGGTCGGGGGACAGGTTGGGATACGCAGTATTTT. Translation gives CASSIGRGTGWDTQYF.

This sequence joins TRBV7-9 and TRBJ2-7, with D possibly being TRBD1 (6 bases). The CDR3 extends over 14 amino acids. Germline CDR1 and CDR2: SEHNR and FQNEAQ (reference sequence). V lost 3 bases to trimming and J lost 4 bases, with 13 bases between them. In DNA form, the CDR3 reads TGTGCCAGCAGCTTGCCTAGGACAGCTTACGAGCAGTACTTC. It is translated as CASSLPRTAYEQYF.

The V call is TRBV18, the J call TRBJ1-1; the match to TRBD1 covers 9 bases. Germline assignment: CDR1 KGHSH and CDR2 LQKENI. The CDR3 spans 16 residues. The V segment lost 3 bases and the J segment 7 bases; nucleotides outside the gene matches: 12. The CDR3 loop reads CASSPISGTGKNEAFF. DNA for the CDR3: TGTGCCAGCTCACCTATCTCCGGGACAGGGAAGAATGAAGCTTTCTTT.

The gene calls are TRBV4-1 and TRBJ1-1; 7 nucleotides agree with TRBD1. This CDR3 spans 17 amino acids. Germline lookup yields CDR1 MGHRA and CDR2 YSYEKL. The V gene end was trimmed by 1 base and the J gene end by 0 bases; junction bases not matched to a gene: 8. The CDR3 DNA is TGCGCCAGCAGCCAAGGCGGAACAGGGGCACTGAACACTGAAGCTTTCTTT. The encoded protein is CASSQGGTGALNTEAFF.